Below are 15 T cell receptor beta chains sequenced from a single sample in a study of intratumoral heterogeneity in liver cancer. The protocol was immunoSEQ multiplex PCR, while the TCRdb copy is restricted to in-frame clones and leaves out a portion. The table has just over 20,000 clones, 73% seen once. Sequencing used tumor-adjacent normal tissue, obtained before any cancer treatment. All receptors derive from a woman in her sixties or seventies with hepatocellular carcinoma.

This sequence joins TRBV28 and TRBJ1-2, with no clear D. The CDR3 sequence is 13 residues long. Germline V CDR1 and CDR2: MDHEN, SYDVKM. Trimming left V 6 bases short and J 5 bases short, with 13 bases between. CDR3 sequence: CASSPNLGYGYTF. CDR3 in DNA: TGTGCCAGCAGCCCCAATTTAGGTTATGGCTACACCTTC.

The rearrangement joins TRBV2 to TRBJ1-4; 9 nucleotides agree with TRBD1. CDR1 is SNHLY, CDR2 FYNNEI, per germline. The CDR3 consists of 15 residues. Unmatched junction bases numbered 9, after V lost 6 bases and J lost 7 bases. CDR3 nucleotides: TGTGCCAGCAGGCCCGACAGGGGGGGAGGTGAAAAACTGTTTTTT. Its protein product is CASRPDRGGGEKLFF.

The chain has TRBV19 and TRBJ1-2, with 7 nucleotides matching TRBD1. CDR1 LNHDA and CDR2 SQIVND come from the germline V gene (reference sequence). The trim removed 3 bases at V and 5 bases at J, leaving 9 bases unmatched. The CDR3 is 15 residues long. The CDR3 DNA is TGTGCCAGTAGTATTTCGTCAGGGGGAAGGTATGGCTACACCTTC. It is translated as CASSISSGGRYGYTF.

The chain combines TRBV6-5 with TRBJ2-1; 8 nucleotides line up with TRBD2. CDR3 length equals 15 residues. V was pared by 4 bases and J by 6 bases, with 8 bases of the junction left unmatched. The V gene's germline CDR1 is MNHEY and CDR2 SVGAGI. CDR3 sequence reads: CASSSSSAGGNEQFF. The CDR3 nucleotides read TGTGCCAGCAGTTCTTCTAGCGCGGGGGGCAATGAGCAGTTCTTC.

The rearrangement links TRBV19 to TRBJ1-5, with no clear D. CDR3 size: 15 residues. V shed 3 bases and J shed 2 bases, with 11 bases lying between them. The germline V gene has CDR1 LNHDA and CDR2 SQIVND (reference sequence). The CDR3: CASSITGYGNQPQHF. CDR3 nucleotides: TGTGCCAGTAGTATTACCGGGTACGGCAATCAGCCCCAGCATTTT.

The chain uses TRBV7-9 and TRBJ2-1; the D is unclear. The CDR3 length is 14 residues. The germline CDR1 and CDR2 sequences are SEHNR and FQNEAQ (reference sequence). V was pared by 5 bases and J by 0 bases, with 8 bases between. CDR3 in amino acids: CASSLSSSYNEQFF. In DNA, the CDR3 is TGTGCCAGCAGCCTATCTAGCTCCTACAATGAGCAGTTCTTC.

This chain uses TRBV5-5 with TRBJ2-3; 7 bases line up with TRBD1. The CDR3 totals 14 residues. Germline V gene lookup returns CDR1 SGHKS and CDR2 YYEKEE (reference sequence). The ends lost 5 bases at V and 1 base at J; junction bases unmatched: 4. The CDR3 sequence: CASRQGTGTDTQYF. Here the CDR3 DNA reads TGTGCCAGCAGACAGGGGACGGGCACAGATACGCAGTATTTT. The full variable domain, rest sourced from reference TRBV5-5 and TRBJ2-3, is DAGVTQSPTHLIKTRGQQVTLRCSPISGHKSVSWYQQVLGQGPQFIFQYYEKEERGRGNFPDRFSARQFPNYSSELNVNALLLGDSALYLCASRQGTGTDTQYFGPGTRLTVL.

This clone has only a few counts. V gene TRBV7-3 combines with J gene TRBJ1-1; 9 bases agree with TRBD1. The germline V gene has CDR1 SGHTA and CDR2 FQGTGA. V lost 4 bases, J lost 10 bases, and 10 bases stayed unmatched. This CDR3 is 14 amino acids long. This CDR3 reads CASSSEAGTGLAFF. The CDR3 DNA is TGTGCCAGCAGCTCAGAGGCGGGGACAGGGTTAGCTTTCTTT. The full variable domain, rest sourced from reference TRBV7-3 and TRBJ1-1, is GAGVSQTPSNKVTEKGKYVELRCDPISGHTALYWYRQSLGQGPEFLIYFQGTGAADDSGLPNDRFFAVRPEGSVSTLKIQRTERGDSAVYLCASSSEAGTGLAFFGQGTRLTVV.

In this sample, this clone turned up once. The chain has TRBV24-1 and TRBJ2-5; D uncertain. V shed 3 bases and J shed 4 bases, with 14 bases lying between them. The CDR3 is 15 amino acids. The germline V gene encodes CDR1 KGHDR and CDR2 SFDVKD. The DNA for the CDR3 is TGTGCCACCAGTGATAGGATAGGGAAAAGAGAGACCCAGTACTTC. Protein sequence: CATSDRIGKRETQYF.

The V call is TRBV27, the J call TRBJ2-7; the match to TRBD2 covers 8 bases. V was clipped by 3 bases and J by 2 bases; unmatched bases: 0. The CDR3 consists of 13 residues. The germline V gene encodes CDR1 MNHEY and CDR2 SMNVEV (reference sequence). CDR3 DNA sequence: TGTGCCAGCAGTTTGGGACTAGCCTACGAGCAGTACTTC. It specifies CASSLGLAYEQYF.

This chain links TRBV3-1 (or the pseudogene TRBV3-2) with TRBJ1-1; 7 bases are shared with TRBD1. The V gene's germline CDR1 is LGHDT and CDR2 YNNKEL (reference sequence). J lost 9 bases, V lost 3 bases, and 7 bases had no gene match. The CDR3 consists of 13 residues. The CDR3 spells CASSHPDREQAFF. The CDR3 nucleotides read TGTGCCAGCAGCCACCCCGACAGGGAGCAAGCTTTCTTT.

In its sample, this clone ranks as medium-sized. CDR3 bases: TGTGCCAGCAGCCCGACTGGGGGTTCCTACGAGCAGTACTTC. This translates into CASSPTGGSYEQYF. The chain employs TRBV9 and TRBJ2-7; perhaps D is TRBD1 or TRBD2 (5 bases each). The V end lost 4 bases, the J end lost 1 base, and 12 bases lay between the germline ends. Germline CDR1 and CDR2: SGDLS and YYNGEE. This CDR3 is 14 amino acids long.

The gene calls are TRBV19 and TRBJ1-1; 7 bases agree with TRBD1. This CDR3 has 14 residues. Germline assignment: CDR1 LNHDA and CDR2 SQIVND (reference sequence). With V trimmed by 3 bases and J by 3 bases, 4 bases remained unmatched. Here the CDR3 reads CASSIFQGDTEAFF. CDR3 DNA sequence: TGTGCCAGTAGTATTTTTCAGGGGGACACTGAAGCTTTCTTT.

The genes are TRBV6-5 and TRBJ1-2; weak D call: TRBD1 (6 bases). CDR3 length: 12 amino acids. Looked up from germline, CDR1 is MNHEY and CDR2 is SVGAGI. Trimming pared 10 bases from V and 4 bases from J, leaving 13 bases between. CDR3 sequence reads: CATSTGGYGYTF. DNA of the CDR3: TGTGCCACCTCGACAGGAGGCTATGGCTACACCTTC.

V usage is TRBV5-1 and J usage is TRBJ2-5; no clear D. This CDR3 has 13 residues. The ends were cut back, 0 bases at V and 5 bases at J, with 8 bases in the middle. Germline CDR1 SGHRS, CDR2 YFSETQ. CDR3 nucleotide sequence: TGCGCCAGCAGCTTGGGACTTGGGGAGACCCAGTACTTC. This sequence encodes CASSLGLGETQYF. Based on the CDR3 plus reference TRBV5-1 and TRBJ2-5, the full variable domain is KAGVTQTPRYLIKTRGQQVTLSCSPISGHRSVSWYQQTPGQGLQFLFEYFSETQRNKGNFPGRFSGRQFSNSRSEMNVSTLELGDSALYLCASSLGLGETQYFGPGTRLLVL.